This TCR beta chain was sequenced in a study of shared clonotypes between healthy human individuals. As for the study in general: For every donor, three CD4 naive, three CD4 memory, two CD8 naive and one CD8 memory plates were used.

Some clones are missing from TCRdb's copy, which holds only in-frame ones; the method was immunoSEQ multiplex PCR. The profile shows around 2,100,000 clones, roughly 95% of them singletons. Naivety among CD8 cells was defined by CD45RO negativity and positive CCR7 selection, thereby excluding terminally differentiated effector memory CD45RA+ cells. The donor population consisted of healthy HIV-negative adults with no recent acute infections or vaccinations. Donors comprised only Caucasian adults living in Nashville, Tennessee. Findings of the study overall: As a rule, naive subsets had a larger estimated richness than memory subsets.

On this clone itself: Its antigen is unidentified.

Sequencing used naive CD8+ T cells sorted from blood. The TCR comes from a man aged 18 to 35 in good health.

CDR3 bases: TGTGCCAGCAGTTTATCCGGGGGCGTCATGTACTTC. Translated, it gives CASSLSGGVMYF. This chain links TRBV27 with TRBJ2-7; either TRBD1 or TRBD2 may fit D (6 bases each). Germline CDR1 and CDR2: MNHEY and SMNVEV (reference sequence). V lost 0 bases, J lost 12 bases, and 12 bases lay in between. CDR3 length equals 12 residues.